A single sample gave rise to the 23 T cell receptor beta chains below, sequenced in a study of breast tumors, draining lymph nodes, adjacent tissues. TCRdb re-called the multiplex PCR reads through MiXCR, storing one row per CDR3 protein. Counted here are 200,000 or so distinct CDR3 sequences, 25% to 40% occurring once; the ten biggest clones make up about 4.3%. The lymph nodes were axillary draining lymph nodes from breast cancer patients. Sequencing was carried out using axillary lymph node tissue. The receptors were gathered from a female donor with breast cancer. Some clones in this sample may be carry-over from other donors' samples.

A note on this clonotype: One junction end does not reproduce the germline sequence, and a read error may be involved. V is TRBV6-6 and J is TRBJ2-1; tentatively, D is TRBD1 (5 bases). The CDR3 sequence is 17 residues long. Germline V gene data show CDR1 as MNHNY and CDR2 as SVGAGI (reference sequence). This CDR3 reads CASSHSTVGGSYNEQFF. The CDR3 DNA sequence: TGTGCCAGCAGTCACTCGACAGTCGGTGGCTCCTACAATGAGCAGTTCTTC.

This clonotype was counted only a few times. The V and J genes are TRBV6-6 and TRBJ2-7, with D possibly matching TRBD1 (5 bases). The V gene's germline CDR1 is MNHNY and CDR2 SVGAGI (reference sequence). With 6 bases removed from V and 2 bases from J, the gap between germline ends came to 14 bases. This CDR3 has 14 residues. The CDR3 nucleotides are TGTGCCAGCAGCCACGGAACAGGACCCTACGAGCAGTACTTC. This translates into CASSHGTGPYEQYF.

This clonotype was picked up many times. This chain joins TRBV4-3 and TRBJ1-2; D is perhaps TRBD1 (6 bases). The CDR3 is 16 residues long. Trimming pared 0 bases from V and 4 bases from J, leaving 15 bases between. Germline CDR1 is LGHNA and CDR2 is YSLEER. Here the CDR3 DNA reads TGCGCCAGCAGCCAAGATCCGGGGACACACACCTATGGCTACACCTTC. As protein: CASSQDPGTHTYGYTF.

The chain links TRBV20-1 to TRBJ1-6; D is undetermined. Trimming pared 3 bases from V and 6 bases from J, leaving 18 bases between. This CDR3 comprises 16 residues. The V gene's germline CDR1 is DFQATT and CDR2 SNEGSKA (reference sequence). The CDR3 DNA is TGCAGTGCTAGTGGAGGAGGGCAGGCCACTAATTCACCCCTCCACTTT. It specifies CSASGGGQATNSPLHF.

This clonotype came up once. At one of its ends the junction is not consistent with the germline gene, which may arise from a read error. The chain links TRBV20-1 to TRBJ2-1; a weak D match, TRBD2 (6 bases). Germline V gives CDR1 DFQATT, CDR2 SNEGSKA (reference sequence). This CDR3 region has 11 residues. For the CDR3, the DNA is TGCGGTGTGGGCGGGGCCAATGAGCAGTCCTTC. Translation gives CGVGGANEQSF.

This clonotype was counted between two and nine times. This chain links TRBV5-8 with TRBJ2-7; 8 bases are shared with TRBD2. The CDR3 spans 15 residues. J lost 5 bases, V lost 4 bases, and 11 bases had no gene match. Germline V gene sequence: CDR1 SGHTS, CDR2 YDEGEE. This CDR3 reads CASSPGVGGANEQYF. CDR3 in DNA: TGTGCCAGCAGCCCGGGCGTCGGGGGGGCAAACGAGCAGTACTTC. Variable domain in full (rest from reference TRBV5-8 and TRBJ2-7): EAGVTQSPTHLIKTRGQQATLRCSPISGHTSVYWYQQALGLGLQFLLWYDEGEERNRGNFPPRFSGRQFPNYSSELNVNALELEDSALYLCASSPGVGGANEQYFGPGTRLTVT.

This clonotype has just one count. Possible read error: a much larger clone is one base away. The chain combines TRBV30 with TRBJ2-7, with D perhaps matching TRBD1 (5 bases). The CDR3 loop spans 15 amino acids. The germline V and J ends were trimmed by 5 bases and 5 bases, with 22 bases remaining between them. Germline lookup yields CDR1 GTSNPN and CDR2 SVGIG (reference sequence). The CDR3 loop is CAWGGKRQLRDEQYF. In nucleotides, the CDR3 is TGTGCCTGGGGTGGAAAAAGACAGCTAAGAGACGAGCAGTACTTC.

Comment on this clonotype: A much larger clonotype is one base distant, so this may be a read error. J is TRBJ1-2 and V is TRBV5-6; a weak D match, TRBD1 (5 bases). The V gene lost 4 bases and the J gene lost 2 bases, with 12 bases spanning the gap. The germline CDR1 and CDR2 sequences are SGHDT and YYEEEE. The length of the CDR3 is 14 residues. CDR3 sequence reads: CASSEGSTNYGYTF. The CDR3 bases are TGTGCCAGCAGCGAGGGGTCGACAAACTATGGCTACACCTTC.

This clonotype was seen repeatedly, ten times or more. This chain joins TRBV6-1 and TRBJ2-5; 13 positions agree with TRBD2. In germline, CDR1 is MNHNS, CDR2 SASEGT. With 2 bases clipped from V and 0 bases from J, the junction kept 3 bases outside the gene matches. The CDR3 loop spans 17 amino acids. CDR3 DNA: TGTGCCAGCAGTGAAAGTGGACTAGCGGGGGACCAAGAGACCCAGTACTTC. It yields the protein CASSESGLAGDQETQYF.

This clonotype has at least ten counts. The chain combines TRBV11-2 with TRBJ1-5, with D maybe TRBD1 (6 bases). This CDR3 region has 15 residues. Between the trimmed V and J ends, which lost 5 bases and 3 bases, there was a span of 14 bases. In germline, CDR1 is SGHAT, CDR2 FQNNGV. The CDR3 region has the DNA TGTGCCAGCAGCCTAGGGGGGACTCCCAATCAGCCCCAGCATTTT. Amino acids: CASSLGGTPNQPQHF.

This clonotype was seen ten or more times. The chain has TRBV20-1 and TRBJ1-2; D is unclear. V lost 5 bases, J lost 1 base, and 11 bases lay in between. There are 13 residues in the CDR3. CDR1 DFQATT and CDR2 SNEGSKA come from the germline V gene (reference sequence). The CDR3 spells CSASTTYNYGYTF. The CDR3 nucleotides read TGCAGTGCTTCTACGACCTATAACTATGGCTACACCTTC.

Comment on this clonotype: A much larger clone lies a single base off, so this may be a read error. The chain recombines TRBV19 with TRBJ1-5; D is perhaps TRBD1 (5 bases). Trimming left V 5 bases short and J 9 bases short, with 11 bases between. Germline-derived CDR1 and CDR2 are LNHDA and SQIVND (reference sequence). CDR3 size: 12 residues. This CDR3 is CASSLLGGPQHF. The CDR3 DNA reads as TGTGCCAGTAGTTTGTTGGGGGGGCCCCAGCATTTT.

This clonotype was seen a few times. Germline and junction disagree at one end, which may indicate a read error. The gene calls are TRBV9 and TRBJ2-1, with 13 nucleotides matching TRBD2. Germline V lookup: CDR1 SGDLS, CDR2 YYNGEE. The CDR3 contains 16 residues. The CDR3 here is CASSDGTSGKYNAQFF. The CDR3 DNA reads as TGTGCCAGCAGCGACGGGACTAGCGGGAAATACAATGCGCAGTTCTTC.

The table lists this clonotype with a few counts. The CDR3 sequence is CAWGDSGTVGKEHF. The CDR3 DNA follows: TGTGCCTGGGGTGACTCCGGGACAGTTGGGAAAGAGCATTTT. V usage is TRBV30 and J usage is TRBJ1-5, with 7 bases that match TRBD1. The germline V gene encodes CDR1 GTSNPN and CDR2 SVGIG (reference sequence). The CDR3 is 14 residues long. The junction had 18 bases not matched to a gene; V was cut back by 5 bases and J by 14 bases.

The rearrangement uses TRBV20-1 and TRBJ2-1; 9 positions match TRBD1. The germline V gene has CDR1 DFQATT and CDR2 SNEGSKA (reference sequence). Losses at the gene ends were 6 bases for V and 12 bases for J; bases not matched to a gene: 9. This CDR3 comprises 12 residues. The CDR3 protein is CSADRGTDTQFF. CDR3 nucleotide sequence: TGCAGTGCCGACAGGGGGACAGATACGCAGTTCTTC.

The chain has TRBV2 and TRBJ1-1; TRBD1 agrees at 7 bases. J gave up 0 bases and V 10 bases, and 5 bases lay outside the gene matches. In germline, CDR1 is SNHLY, CDR2 FYNNEI. The CDR3 contains 13 residues. The CDR3 nucleotides are TGTGCCACCCTTCAGGGGGTGAACACTGAAGCTTTCTTT. Its translation is CATLQGVNTEAFF.

The chain joins TRBV19 to TRBJ2-7; 11 nucleotides match TRBD1. From germline, CDR1 is LNHDA and CDR2 SQIVND (reference sequence). V lost 3 bases and J lost 5; bases outside the gene matches: 6. CDR3 length equals 15 residues. CDR3 loop: CASSMGTGGGDEQYF. In nucleotides, the CDR3 is TGTGCCAGTAGTATGGGGACAGGGGGTGGCGACGAGCAGTACTTC. Full variable domain (remainder filled in from reference TRBV19 and TRBJ2-7): DGGITQSPKYLFRKEGQNVTLSCEQNLNHDAMYWYRQDPGQGLRLIYYSQIVNDFQKGDIAEGYSVSREKKESFPLTVTSAQKNPTAFYLCASSMGTGGGDEQYFGPGTRLTVT.

A note on this clonotype: The junction shows a germline mismatch at one end, possibly a read error. This chain uses TRBV6-6 with TRBJ1-6; D is unclear. The CDR3 runs 14 residues. From germline, CDR1 is MNHNY and CDR2 SVGAGI (reference sequence). The chain's CDR3 is CASLLRSDNSPLHF. CDR3 DNA sequence: TGCGCCAGCCTGTTGAGGTCCGATAATTCACCCCTCCACTTT.

This sequence joins TRBV7-7 and TRBJ1-5; the D is unclear. From germline, CDR1 is SSHAT and CDR2 FNYEAQ (reference sequence). The length of the CDR3 is 10 residues. The CDR3, as DNA: TGTGCTAGCGCCTCTTTAGCCCAGCATTTT. Translation: CASASLAQHF. The variable domain in full, with the rest retrieved from reference TRBV7-7 and TRBJ1-5, is GAGVSQSPRYKVTKRGQDVTLRCDPISSHATLYWYQQALGQGPEFLTYFNYEAQPDKSGLPSDRFSAERPEGSISTLTIQRTEQRDSAMYRCASASLAQHFGDGTRLSIL.

In this sample, this clonotype turned up a few times. This rearrangement joins TRBV28 to TRBJ2-7; 9 nucleotides align to TRBD1. The ends lost 3 bases at V and 8 bases at J; junction bases unmatched: 14. Germline V CDR1 and CDR2: MDHEN, SYDVKM. There are 16 residues in the CDR3. CDR3 sequence: CASSFTRDREGGKQYF. The CDR3 nucleotides read TGTGCCAGCAGTTTCACCCGGGACAGGGAAGGGGGTAAGCAGTACTTC.

The sample holds many counts of this clonotype. The rearrangement uses TRBV12-3 or TRBV12-4 and TRBJ1-2; no clear D. V lost 3 bases to trimming and J lost 4 bases, with 3 bases between them. The CDR3 sequence is 11 residues long. The CDR3 region is CASSLTYGYTF. CDR3 nucleotides: TGTGCCAGCAGTTTGACCTATGGCTACACCTTC.

This chain joins TRBV5-1 and TRBJ1-1, with D tentatively TRBD1 (5 bases). Trimming pared 0 bases from V and 3 bases from J, leaving 15 bases between. Germline V gene sequence: CDR1 SGHRS, CDR2 YFSETQ. CDR3 length: 16 residues. CDR3 in DNA: TGCGCCAGCAGCTTGGTGACCTCGGCGGGGGACACTGAAGCTTTCTTT. Its protein product is CASSLVTSAGDTEAFF.

This clonotype was seen at least ten times. This chain joins TRBV6-6 and TRBJ2-1, with 8 bases matching TRBD1. Germline CDR1 reads MNHNY; CDR2 reads SVGAGI (reference sequence). The junction had 5 bases not matched to a gene; V was cut back by 0 bases and J by 7 bases. This CDR3 region has 15 residues. In DNA form, the CDR3 reads TGTGCCAGCAGTTACTCGCAGGGGGCGCTGAATGAGCAGTTCTTC. It encodes CASSYSQGALNEQFF.